Listed below are T cell receptor beta chains from one sample, sequenced in a study of T cells in Graves' hyperthyroidism and ophthalmopathy. One entry per CDR3 protein, called by TCRdb with MiXCR from the multiplex PCR reads. The top ten hold about 60% of the sample, which has roughly 250,000 distinct CDR3 sequences, 20% to 25% seen once. Specimen: blood. The receptors here all came from a man between 25 and 39 years old with Graves' ophthalmopathy. CDR3s include the opening cysteine and the closing phenylalanine or tryptophan. D genes are given only for firm matches. Where a row states a size, it is once, few, many or the class of an expanded clone; other rows omit it.

d_call	clone_size	v_call	j_call	cdr3_nt	cdr3_aa
.	few	TRBV7-9	TRBJ2-5	TGTGCCAGCAGCCACCTAGGGGAAACGCAAGAGACCCAGTACTTC	CASSHLGETQETQYF
.	few	TRBV2	TRBJ1-5	TGTGCCAGCAGTGACAGTTATAGCAATCAGCCCCGGCATTTT	CASSDSYSNQPRHF
TRBD1	few	TRBV6-5	TRBJ2-7	TGTGCCAGCAGTTACCTGACAGGGAAGTACGAGCAGTACTTC	CASSYLTGKYEQYF
.	.	TRBV28	TRBJ1-2	TGTGCCAGCAGTTTATCAGGTCGGGGAGACTATGGCTACACCTTC	CASSLSGRGDYGYTF
.	.	TRBV5-1	TRBJ2-6	TGCGCCAGCAGTAGGAGAACAGAGATCTCTGGGGCCAACGTCCTGACTTTC	CASSRRTEISGANVLTF
TRBD1	few	TRBV29-1	TRBJ2-7	TGCAGCGTTGTAAGGGGGACAGGCCGCGAGCAGTACTTC	CSVVRGTGREQYF
.	.	TRBV7-2	TRBJ1-5	TGTGCCAGCAGCCCAATAGGTATGACAGGTTATAGCAATCAGCCCCAGCATTTT	CASSPIGMTGYSNQPQHF
TRBD2	many	TRBV20-1	TRBJ2-3	TGCAGTGCTAGCAAACGGGAGGGGGGCACAGATACGCAGTATTTT	CSASKREGGTDTQYF
TRBD2	few	TRBV6-1	TRBJ2-7	TGTGCCAGCAGTTTGCGGGGGGGATACGAGCAGTACTTC	CASSLRGGYEQYF
.	.	TRBV28	TRBJ2-7	TGTGCCAGCAGTGCGCTGACCTACGAGCAGTACTTC	CASSALTYEQYF
TRBD1	.	TRBV3-1	TRBJ1-2	TGTGCCAGCAGTCCGGGACAGCCCTATACTTTATATGGCTACACCTTC	CASSPGQPYTLYGYTF
.	.	TRBV6-1	TRBJ2-7	TGTGCCAGCGGGGTCGGCGAGCAGTACTTC	CASGVGEQYF
TRBD2	once	TRBV7-2	TRBJ2-7	TGTGCCAGCAGCTCGAGGACTAGCGGGGGCTCCTACGAGCAGTACTTC	CASSSRTSGGSYEQYF
TRBD1	many	TRBV3-1	TRBJ1-2	TGTGCCAGCAGCCAAGGAACACCAGGGGGTTATGGCTACACCTTC	CASSQGTPGGYGYTF
TRBD1	.	TRBV19	TRBJ1-5	TGTGCCAGTAGTCCCCCGACAGGGGGCAATCAGCCCCAGCATTTT	CASSPPTGGNQPQHF
.	.	TRBV28	TRBJ2-1	TGTGCCAGCAGCCTCCCTCGAAGGGCCGAGCAGTTCTTC	CASSLPRRAEQFF
.	.	TRBV9	TRBJ1-1	TGTGCCAGCAGCATGACAGAGAACACTGAAGCTTTCTTT	CASSMTENTEAFF
.	few	TRBV9	TRBJ2-7	TGTGCCAGCGGCGTGGGGTACGAGCAGTACTTC	CASGVGYEQYF
.	.	TRBV5-1	TRBJ2-1	TGCGCCAGCACCGGGACTCCGGGGTTCAATGAGCAGTTCTTC	CASTGTPGFNEQFF
TRBD2	.	TRBV10-3	TRBJ2-1	TGTGCCATCAGCCCGGGACTAGCGGACAATGAGCAGTTCTTC	CAISPGLADNEQFF
TRBD2	few	TRBV5-5	TRBJ2-1	TGTGCCAGCAGCTTGGCCCTCGGACTAGCGGAAATTTACAATGAGCAGTTCTTC	CASSLALGLAEIYNEQFF
TRBD2	few	TRBV7-3	TRBJ2-1	TGTGCCAGCAGCGCTAGCGGGAGAGGGAATGAGCAGTTCTTC	CASSASGRGNEQFF
.	.	TRBV19	TRBJ1-2	TGTGCCAGTAGTCCCCGACAGCGATACTATGGCTACACCTTC	CASSPRQRYYGYTF
TRBD1	many	TRBV5-1	TRBJ2-7	TGCGCCAGCAGCCCTGGGACAGGGGGAACCCCTGCCTACGAGCAGTACTTC	CASSPGTGGTPAYEQYF
TRBD2	.	TRBV11-2	TRBJ2-1	TGTGCCAGCAGCTTGCGTAGCGGGAGTGGAAATGAGCAGTTCTTC	CASSLRSGSGNEQFF
.	once	TRBV5-8	TRBJ2-1	TGTGCCAGCTTCCCAACAGCAAGAAGGCAGTTCTTC	CASFPTARRQFF
.	.	TRBV9	TRBJ2-6	TGTGCCAGCAGCGTAGCCCAAGGGTCTGGGGCCAACGTCCTGACTTTC	CASSVAQGSGANVLTF
.	many	TRBV11-2	TRBJ1-4	TGTGCCAGCAGCTCCACCGGGACAAGGAATGAAAAACTGTTTTTT	CASSSTGTRNEKLFF
.	many	TRBV12-3/TRBV12-4	TRBJ2-2	TGTGCCAGCATCAAGAACACCGGGGAGCTGTTTTTT	CASIKNTGELFF
.	.	TRBV19	TRBJ1-1	TGTGCCAGTAGTCCCGGGACACAGAACACTGAAGCTTTCTTT	CASSPGTQNTEAFF
.	many	TRBV11-1	TRBJ2-7	TGTGCCAGCAGCTTACTTCTAGGTTTGGGGGCGCCGTCCGAGCAGTACTTC	CASSLLLGLGAPSEQYF
.	.	TRBV9	TRBJ1-1	TGTGCCAGCAGCGTAGAGTCGGGGGGAAGAGGTACTGAAGCTTTCTTT	CASSVESGGRGTEAFF
.	many	TRBV28	TRBJ2-5	TGTGCCAGCAGTCTACCGGGGCTCTTGGTTGAGACCCAGTACTTC	CASSLPGLLVETQYF
TRBD1	many	TRBV11-2	TRBJ1-1	TGTGCCAGCAGCCCCGGGACAGGGGGCGTCACTGAAGCTTTCTTT	CASSPGTGGVTEAFF
.	.	TRBV29-1	TRBJ1-1	TGCAGCGTTGAAATAAGACAGTTCCCTCTGAGGACTGAAGCTTTCTTT	CSVEIRQFPLRTEAFF
.	many	TRBV29-1	TRBJ1-3	TGCAGCGTTGCCTCGGGTAGCAACACCATATATTTT	CSVASGSNTIYF
.	.	TRBV7-2	TRBJ1-1	TGTGCCAGCATCCTAACTCAGGGGAACACTGAAGCTTTCTTT	CASILTQGNTEAFF
TRBD2	few	TRBV3-1	TRBJ2-3	TGTGCCAGCAGCCAAGGAGCGGGAAGTACAGATACGCAGTATTTT	CASSQGAGSTDTQYF
.	many	TRBV14	TRBJ2-2	TGTGCCAGCAGCCAAGGCGGCAGAGGGGAGCTGTTTTTT	CASSQGGRGELFF
.	few	TRBV6-1	TRBJ2-3	TGTGCCAGCAGTGAGAACAGGGTGGGGGGCACAGATACGCAGTATTTT	CASSENRVGGTDTQYF
TRBD2	.	TRBV20-1	TRBJ2-3	TGCAGTGCTCCCCCTGGGACTAGCGTCTATACGCAGTATTTT	CSAPPGTSVYTQYF
TRBD1	.	TRBV20-1	TRBJ2-7	TGCAGTGCTACCACCCCCGGGACAGGCTACGAGCAGTACTTC	CSATTPGTGYEQYF
TRBD2	.	TRBV7-3	TRBJ2-1	TGTGCCAGCAGCCCGGCTAGCGGGGAGTTTATCAATGAGCAGTTCTTC	CASSPASGEFINEQFF
TRBD1	.	TRBV2	TRBJ2-5	TGTGCCAGCAGAGCCGGACAGGGCGTAAAAGAGACCCAGTACTTC	CASRAGQGVKETQYF
.	few	TRBV29-1	TRBJ2-7	TGCAGCGTTGGGCGGGGGCTCAGATACGAGCAGTACTTC	CSVGRGLRYEQYF
TRBD2	many	TRBV7-2	TRBJ2-1	TGTGCCAGCAGCCGGGGGGGGCGGATCTCCTACAATGAGCAGTTCTTC	CASSRGGRISYNEQFF
.	.	TRBV4-1	TRBJ1-1	TGCACCAGCAGCCCCAGGGTGACCGCAACTGAAGCTTTCTTT	CTSSPRVTATEAFF
.	.	TRBV7-2	TRBJ1-5	TGTGCCAGCAGCTTCAGGCCAGGGAGCAATCAGCCCCAGCATTTT	CASSFRPGSNQPQHF
TRBD1	many	TRBV28	TRBJ1-1	TGTGCCAGCAGTCTACAGGGGAGGGAAGCTTTCTTT	CASSLQGREAFF